Listed below are T cell receptor beta chains from one sample, sequenced in a study of control samples from healthy donors and cancer patients. The method was immunoSEQ multiplex PCR; TCRdb's version includes in-frame clones alone and lacks a portion of them. The sample records approximately 100,000 clones, 85% to 90% being singletons. Sequencing input: blood. All receptors come from a man younger than 40 in good health. Both conserved end residues are part of each CDR3. D genes are given only for firm matches. Expanded clones are given a class, and other clones once, few, many or no size at all.

-	TRBV7-2	13	TRBJ1-2	-	TGTGCCAGCAGCGTTCAGGGGTACTATGGCTACACCTTC	CASSVQGYYGYTF
-	TRBV30	14	TRBJ1-3	-	TGTGCCTGGAGTACAAGCTTCTCTGGAAACACCATATATTTT	CAWSTSFSGNTIYF
-	TRBV27	13	TRBJ2-5	-	TGTGCCAGCAGTTCCCGGGGCCAAGAGACCCAGTACTTC	CASSSRGQETQYF
-	TRBV6-2/TRBV6-3	14	TRBJ1-5	-	TGTGCCAGCAGCCTACAGGCTTTCAATCAGCCCCAGCATTTT	CASSLQAFNQPQHF
-	TRBV7-2	13	TRBJ2-7	-	TGTGCCAGCAGCTTAGTGAGTAGCTACGAGCAGTACTTC	CASSLVSSYEQYF
-	TRBV7-9	17	TRBJ2-1	-	TGTGCCAGCAGCTTAGTTGGGGGAGGTCCCTCCTACAATGAGCAGTTCTTC	CASSLVGGGPSYNEQFF
TRBD1	TRBV3-1/TRBV3-2	12	TRBJ2-5	-	TGTGCCAGCAGCTCGAGGACAGGGACCCAGTACTTC	CASSSRTGTQYF
TRBD2	TRBV24-1	15	TRBJ2-2	-	TGTGCCACCAGTGGCACTAGCGGGATAGCCGGGGAGCTGTTTTTT	CATSGTSGIAGELFF
TRBD2	TRBV24-1	15	TRBJ2-1	-	TGTGCCACCAGTGTTCCTAGCGGGCCCTACAATGAGCAGTTCTTC	CATSVPSGPYNEQFF
-	TRBV5-6	14	TRBJ1-2	-	TGTGCCAGCAGCTATGAGGCACTCAACTATGGCTACACCTTC	CASSYEALNYGYTF
-	TRBV29-1	12	TRBJ2-1	few	TGCAGCGTTGAAGCTAGCCTTGATGAGCAGTTCTTC	CSVEASLDEQFF
-	TRBV28	15	TRBJ2-2	-	TGTGCCAGCAGTTTGCGTACCCCCGGTACCGGGGAGCTGTTTTTT	CASSLRTPGTGELFF
-	TRBV4-1	17	TRBJ2-7	-	TGCGCCAGCAGCCAAAGCTGGGGACAACTTTCTTACTCCGAGCAGTACTTC	CASSQSWGQLSYSEQYF
-	TRBV9	13	TRBJ2-1	-	TGTGCCAGCAGCCCCGGACAAGCCAATGAGCAGTTCTTC	CASSPGQANEQFF
-	TRBV19	18	TRBJ1-5	-	TGTGCCAGTAGTATAGGTTTAGGGGTGTTTGGTGGCAATCAGCCCCAGCATTTT	CASSIGLGVFGGNQPQHF
TRBD2	TRBV15	19	TRBJ2-2	-	TGTGCCACCAGCAGAGATAAAGGACTAGCGGACTATTGGGGCGGGGAGCTGTTTTTT	CATSRDKGLADYWGGELFF
-	TRBV27	14	TRBJ2-7	-	TGTGCCAGCAGTCCCGGGACGGTGACCTACGAGCAGTACTTC	CASSPGTVTYEQYF
TRBD2	TRBV3-1/TRBV3-2	17	TRBJ2-1	-	TGTGCCAGCAGCCACACCGGGAGCGGGAGCTCCTACAATGAGCAGTTCTTC	CASSHTGSGSSYNEQFF
TRBD2	TRBV7-2	17	TRBJ2-5	once	TGTGCCAGCAGCTTAGGGACTAGCGGGAGACGGCAAGAGACCCAGTACTTC	CASSLGTSGRRQETQYF
TRBD2	TRBV11-2	18	TRBJ2-1	-	TGTGCCAGCAGCTGGACCCCTCAACTAGCGGGAGGCTACAATGAGCAGTTCTTC	CASSWTPQLAGGYNEQFF
-	TRBV5-6	14	TRBJ1-5	-	TGTGCCAGCAGCTTAACGGCAGGCAATCAGCCCCAGCATTTT	CASSLTAGNQPQHF
-	TRBV5-7	15	TRBJ1-5	-	TGTGCCAGCAGCTTGATACAGACCCAAAATCAGCCCCAGCATTTT	CASSLIQTQNQPQHF
-	TRBV7-9	12	TRBJ1-1	-	TGTGCCGGGCAGAGTCAGAACACTGAAGCTTTCTTT	CAGQSQNTEAFF
-	TRBV24-1	17	TRBJ1-5	-	TGTGCCACCAGTGAGGAAACGGGACCCCCTAGCAATCAGCCCCAGCATTTT	CATSEETGPPSNQPQHF
-	TRBV15	15	TRBJ1-2	-	TGTGCCACCAGCAGAGATTGGCAGGCTAACGGGGGCTACACCTTC	CATSRDWQANGGYTF
TRBD2	TRBV9	15	TRBJ2-3	-	TGTGCCAGCAGCGTTACTAGCGCGGTGACAGATACGCAGTATTTT	CASSVTSAVTDTQYF
-	TRBV4-1	15	TRBJ2-1	-	TGCGCCAGCAGCCAAGAACCGCCTCCCGGCAATGAGCAGTTCTTC	CASSQEPPPGNEQFF
-	TRBV27	12	TRBJ1-5	-	TGTGCCAGCAGTGTTAACGGGGGGCCCCAGCATTTT	CASSVNGGPQHF
-	TRBV19	16	TRBJ1-4	-	TGTGCCAGTAGTATAGGGAAGGGCCGGTCTAATGAAAAACTGTTTTTT	CASSIGKGRSNEKLFF
-	TRBV9	14	TRBJ1-2	-	TGTGCCAGCAGCGTAGGGGGTGGGGACTATGGCTACACCTTC	CASSVGGGDYGYTF
-	TRBV19	14	TRBJ1-1	-	TGTGCCAGTAGTATTGTAGGGGCGAGAACTGAAGCTTTCTTT	CASSIVGARTEAFF
-	TRBV19	12	TRBJ1-2	once	TGTGCCACCAAGTCGGGTACTGGAGGCTACACCTTC	CATKSGTGGYTF
TRBD1	TRBV4-1	15	TRBJ1-1	-	TGCGCCAGCAGCCAAGATGGGACAGGAGTCACTGAAGCTTTCTTT	CASSQDGTGVTEAFF
-	TRBV18	15	TRBJ2-5	-	TGTGCCAGCTCACCTCTCGAGGAGGGGGGGGAGACCCAGTACTTC	CASSPLEEGGETQYF
-	TRBV4-1	17	TRBJ1-1	-	TGCGCCAGCAGCCAAGAATTTCTACGCGGCCTGAACACTGAAGCTTTCTTT	CASSQEFLRGLNTEAFF
TRBD1	TRBV27	14	TRBJ2-1	-	TGTGCCAGCAGTTGGACAGGGTATGGGAATGAGCAGTTCTTC	CASSWTGYGNEQFF
-	TRBV19	15	TRBJ1-1	once	TGTGCCAGTAGTATCGGCGCCCCCTCGAACACTGAAGCTTTCTTT	CASSIGAPSNTEAFF
-	TRBV28	16	TRBJ1-1	-	TGTGCCAGCAGCTTCGACCTACAGCTTCGGGGCACTGAAGCTTTCTTT	CASSFDLQLRGTEAFF
TRBD2	TRBV10-3	14	TRBJ2-7	-	TGTGCCATCGAGACCAGGGAGGGCTCCTACGAGCAGTACTTC	CAIETREGSYEQYF
TRBD2	TRBV5-4	16	TRBJ2-3	-	TGTGCCAGCAGCCAGGGGACTAGCGGAATCACAGATACGCAGTATTTT	CASSQGTSGITDTQYF
-	TRBV2	16	TRBJ2-6	-	TGTGCCAGCAGTGAAGCCCCCCACTCTGGGGCCAACGTCCTGACTTTC	CASSEAPHSGANVLTF
-	TRBV12-3/TRBV12-4	13	TRBJ1-2	once	TGTGCCAGTACCCCCGGGGCGGTCTATGGCTACACCTTC	CASTPGAVYGYTF
TRBD2	TRBV28	18	TRBJ2-3	-	TGTGCCAGCCAAGACGGACTAGCGGTAACCAGCACCACAGATACGCAGTATTTT	CASQDGLAVTSTTDTQYF
-	TRBV30	13	TRBJ1-5	-	TGTGCCTGGAGGAAAGATAGCAATCAGCCCCAGCATTTT	CAWRKDSNQPQHF
-	TRBV29-1	12	TRBJ2-2	-	TGCAGCGTTGTAAGAGGAACCGGGGAGCTGTTTTTT	CSVVRGTGELFF
-	TRBV18	16	TRBJ1-4	-	TGTGCCAGCTCACCACAGGGCCTTGCAACTAATGAAAAACTGTTTTTT	CASSPQGLATNEKLFF
TRBD1	TRBV19	14	TRBJ1-5	-	TGTGCCAGCCGATGGACAGGCAGGGGTCAGCCCCAGCATTTT	CASRWTGRGQPQHF
-	TRBV6-5	15	TRBJ2-1	-	TGTGCCAGCAGTTACGGGGGGTCTTCTCACAATGAGCAGTTCTTC	CASSYGGSSHNEQFF
-	TRBV19	14	TRBJ1-2	-	TGTGCCAGTAGTATGGATTTCCCTAGTTGGGGCTACACCTTC	CASSMDFPSWGYTF